Each of the 32 T cell receptor beta chains below was sequenced from the same sample in a study of graft-versus-host responses after intestinal transplantation. Sequencing used immunoSEQ multiplex PCR; TCRdb keeps in-frame clones, though not all of them. The table has approximately 63,000 clones, roughly 89% seen once. The authors processed graft tissue to release intraepithelial and lamina propria lymphocytes. The material sequenced was ileum tissue, taken less than 400 days after transplant. These receptor sequences come from a human patient who received an intestinal transplant, so some T cells may come from the graft donor.

A note on this clone: This sample also contains other DNA sequences that code for the same CDR3. The rearrangement links TRBV6-1 to TRBJ1-2, with D perhaps matching TRBD1 (5 bases). Looked up from germline, CDR1 is MNHNS and CDR2 is SASEGT. The CDR3 covers 14 residues. Trimming took 0 bases from V and 1 from J, leaving 6 bases between them. The CDR3 is CASSEAGRNYGYTF. DNA of the CDR3: TGTGCCAGCAGTGAAGCGGGGCGTAACTATGGCTACACCTTC.

About this clone: This sample also contains other DNA sequences that code for the same CDR3. This CDR3 is CASSEAPLGDLVAFF. The DNA of the CDR3 is TGTGCCAGCAGTGAAGCTCCTCTTGGGGATCTGGTAGCTTTCTTT. V gene TRBV6-1 combines with J gene TRBJ1-1; D gene ambiguous. Looked up from germline, CDR1 is MNHNS and CDR2 is SASEGT. The CDR3 extends over 15 amino acids. Trimming took off 0 bases at V and 10 bases at J, with 18 bases between the two ends.

This sequence joins TRBV5-1 and TRBJ2-3; 16 bases are shared with TRBD2. J was trimmed by 0 bases and V by 4 bases; bases with no gene match: 11. The CDR3 extends over 20 amino acids. Germline V gives CDR1 SGHRS, CDR2 YFSETQ. The CDR3 protein is CASSPGLAGGTHASTDTQYF. CDR3 DNA sequence: TGCGCCAGCAGCCCGGGACTAGCGGGGGGGACCCATGCTAGCACAGATACGCAGTATTTT.

This clone was found once. The V and J genes are TRBV30 and TRBJ2-7, with 7 bases lining up with TRBD1. Germline V gene lookup returns CDR1 GTSNPN and CDR2 SVGIG (reference sequence). The junction had 15 bases not matched to a gene; V was cut back by 1 base and J by 3 bases. There are 17 residues in the CDR3. The CDR3 loop reads CAWSGFYTGTVFYEQYF. As DNA, the CDR3 is TGTGCCTGGAGTGGGTTTTATACCGGGACAGTTTTCTACGAGCAGTACTTC.

This sequence joins TRBV4-2 and TRBJ2-2; D is unclear. Germline lookup yields CDR1 LGHNA and CDR2 YNFKEQ. This CDR3 has 14 residues. The V end was cut by 1 base, the J end by 4 bases, with 7 bases between. The CDR3 sequence is CASSQATVTGELFF. The CDR3 DNA reads as TGTGCCAGCAGCCAAGCTACTGTCACCGGGGAGCTGTTTTTT.

This clone was detected once. The rearrangement links TRBV7-3 to TRBJ2-6; D is undetermined. This CDR3 has 15 residues. Germline V lookup: CDR1 SGHTA, CDR2 FQGTGA. Trimming took off 2 bases at V and 0 bases at J, with 5 bases between the two ends. The CDR3 here is CASSLALSGANVLTF. The CDR3, as DNA: TGTGCCAGCAGCTTAGCCCTCTCTGGGGCCAACGTCCTGACTTTC.

The chain uses TRBV7-3 and TRBJ1-2, with D possibly matching TRBD1 (5 bases). The germline V gene encodes CDR1 SGHTA and CDR2 FQGTGA. Between the trimmed V and J ends, which lost 6 bases and 6 bases, there was a span of 14 bases. The CDR3 length is 13 residues. The CDR3 protein is CASSSGAGNGYTF. CDR3 nucleotides: TGTGCCAGCAGTTCTGGGGCAGGGAATGGCTACACCTTC. The whole variable domain, remainder taken from reference TRBV7-3 and TRBJ1-2, is GAGVSQTPSNKVTEKGKYVELRCDPISGHTALYWYRQSLGQGPEFLIYFQGTGAADDSGLPNDRFFAVRPEGSVSTLKIQRTERGDSAVYLCASSSGAGNGYTFGSGTRLTVV.

The chain links TRBV7-9 to TRBJ2-7; D is ambiguous. In germline, CDR1 is SEHNR, CDR2 FQNEAQ (reference sequence). The CDR3 runs 12 residues. V lost 5 bases and J lost 7, with 12 bases in between. CDR3 DNA: TGTGCCAGCAGCCCTGGTCCGCTGGAGCAGTACTTC. It encodes CASSPGPLEQYF.

This clone was seen only once. The rearrangement joins TRBV29-1 to TRBJ1-1, with D maybe TRBD1 (5 bases). Looked up from germline, CDR1 is SQVTM and CDR2 is ANQGSEA. Trimming removed 4 bases at V and 2 bases at J, with 11 bases between. The CDR3 is 13 residues long. In DNA, the CDR3 is TGCAGCGTTGTGCGACAGACTAACACTGAAGCTTTCTTT. Its translation is CSVVRQTNTEAFF.

The sample holds one count of this clone. The V call is TRBV7-9, the J call TRBJ2-5, with TRBD1 matching 9 bases. CDR3 size: 16 residues. J was trimmed by 3 bases and V by 0 bases; bases with no gene match: 5. Per germline, CDR1 SEHNR and CDR2 FQNEAQ (reference sequence). The CDR3 region has the DNA TGTGCCAGCAGCTTAGCGTACGACAGGGGGGAAGAGACCCAGTACTTC. This gives the protein CASSLAYDRGEETQYF.

V and J are TRBV2 and TRBJ1-3; 8 bases are shared with TRBD1. V was clipped by 3 bases and J by 0 bases; unmatched bases: 4. Looked up from germline, CDR1 is SNHLY and CDR2 is FYNNEI. This CDR3 contains 16 residues. The CDR3: CASSETGARSGNTIYF. CDR3 coding DNA: TGTGCCAGCAGTGAGACAGGGGCCCGCTCTGGAAACACCATATATTTT. Full variable domain (rest looked up from reference TRBV2 and TRBJ1-3): EPEVTQTPSHQVTQMGQEVILRCVPISNHLYFYWYRQILGQKVEFLVSFYNNEISEKSEIFDDQFSVERPDGSNFTLKIRSTKLEDSAMYFCASSETGARSGNTIYFGEGSWLTVV.

This clone was recorded a few times. V gene TRBV28 combines with J gene TRBJ2-2; maybe TRBD1 (7 bases). V lost 4 bases and J 5 bases, leaving 17 bases between the germline ends. CDR1 is MDHEN and CDR2 is SYDVKM in the germline V gene. This CDR3 is 16 amino acids long. As DNA, the CDR3 is TGTGCCAGCAGTTCCCCCTCACAGGGGAGGACCGGGGAGCTGTTTTTT. It yields the protein CASSSPSQGRTGELFF.

Here the CDR3 reads CASSLDLGNYNEQFF. The CDR3, as DNA: TGTGCCAGCAGCTTGGATTTGGGGAACTACAATGAGCAGTTCTTC. This chain joins TRBV5-6 and TRBJ2-1, with D unclear. The CDR3 spans 15 residues. V was trimmed by 0 bases and J by 3 bases, leaving 10 bases between them. The V gene's germline CDR1 is SGHDT and CDR2 YYEEEE.

Written as DNA, the CDR3 is TGTGCCAGCAGCCTGGGTAGCAATCAGCCCCAGCATTTT. Its protein is CASSLGSNQPQHF. The gene calls are TRBV11-2 and TRBJ1-5; D remains ambiguous. Trimming pared 5 bases from V and 0 bases from J, leaving 5 bases between. This CDR3 contains 13 residues. CDR1 and CDR2 from the germline V gene are SGHAT and FQNNGV.

The V and J genes are TRBV6-7 and TRBJ1-5; D call uncertain. TRBV6-7 is given ORF status, its function remaining uncertain. V was shortened by 6 bases and J by 0 bases, with 12 bases between the two germline ends. The CDR3 loop spans 15 amino acids. The CDR3 region is CASSFDIYSNQPQHF. CDR3 nucleotides: TGTGCCAGCAGCTTCGACATTTATAGCAATCAGCCCCAGCATTTT.

This chain joins TRBV5-1 and TRBJ1-4; D is ambiguous. The germline V and J ends were trimmed by 3 bases and 6 bases, with 9 bases remaining between them. The CDR3 length is 13 residues. In germline, CDR1 is SGHRS, CDR2 YFSETQ. The CDR3 nucleotides read TGCGCCAGCAGCTCTTCGACGTATGAAAAACTGTTTTTT. It specifies CASSSSTYEKLFF.

The chain has TRBV20-1 and TRBJ1-5, with D unresolved. Germline V CDR1 and CDR2: DFQATT, SNEGSKA (reference sequence). Deletions cut 0 bases from V and 7 bases from J, with 4 bases between. CDR3 size: 11 residues. CDR3 protein: CSAREGQPQHF. In DNA, the CDR3 is TGCAGTGCTAGAGAGGGGCAGCCCCAGCATTTT.

J is TRBJ2-1 and V is TRBV21-1; the D segment call TRBD2 is taken from the table without a DNA check. TRBV21-1 is a documented pseudogene. The CDR3 runs to 17 residues. The CDR3 coding sequence is TGTGCCAGCAGCAAAGTTTGGCCTAGCGGGGGGGAGAATGAGCAGTTCTTC. Translated, it gives CASSKVWPSGGENEQFF.

CDR3 sequence (DNA): TGTGCCAGCAGTGAACTTAAGGGAGTATTTGAAGCTTTCTTT. Translation: CASSELKGVFEAFF. The chain joins TRBV6-1 to TRBJ1-1; D is ambiguous. This CDR3 is 14 amino acids long. CDR1 MNHNS and CDR2 SASEGT come from the germline V gene. V was cut by 2 bases and J by 7 bases, with 14 bases left in between.

The chain is built from TRBV28 and TRBJ2-4, with 7 bases fitting TRBD2. Per the germline V gene, CDR1 is MDHEN and CDR2 is SYDVKM. Trimming took 5 bases from V and 0 from J; bases not matched to a gene: 10. The CDR3 consists of 17 residues. Here the CDR3 DNA reads TGTGCCAGCAGTCATCCTAGCGGCCTAGTAGCCAAAAACATTCAGTACTTC. It yields the protein CASSHPSGLVAKNIQYF.

The chain employs TRBV30 and TRBJ2-7, with 11 bases fitting TRBD2. V dropped 5 bases and J dropped 0; count of bases not matched to a gene: 12. This CDR3 region has 17 residues. The germline V gene has CDR1 GTSNPN and CDR2 SVGIG (reference sequence). The CDR3 DNA follows: TGTGCCTGGGCCGGACTAGCGGGCGTCCCCAGCTCCTACGAGCAGTACTTC. This gives the protein CAWAGLAGVPSSYEQYF.

The chain carries TRBV7-4 and TRBJ2-3; 7 positions agree with TRBD1. This CDR3 comprises 16 residues. With V trimmed by 1 base and J by 5 bases, 9 bases remained unmatched. Germline V gene data show CDR1 as SGHVT and CDR2 as SQSDAQ. The CDR3 DNA follows: TGTGCCAGCAGCTTAGGGGTTCAGGGGGTTGGAGATACGCAGTATTTT. It specifies CASSLGVQGVGDTQYF.

The V gene is TRBV7-8, the J gene TRBJ1-2; D is ambiguous. CDR1 SGHVS and CDR2 FQNEAQ come from the germline V gene. With 5 bases removed from V and 4 bases from J, the gap between germline ends came to 17 bases. The CDR3 is made up of 15 amino acids. This chain's CDR3 is CASSPLRAVPYGYTF. The CDR3 DNA reads TGTGCCAGCAGCCCCCTCCGAGCAGTTCCCTATGGCTACACCTTC. Filled out from reference TRBV7-8 and TRBJ1-2, the complete variable domain reads GAGVSQSPRYKVAKRGQDVALRCDPISGHVSLFWYQQALGQGPEFLTYFQNEAQLDKSGLPSDRFFAERPEGSVSTLKIQRTQQEDSAVYLCASSPLRAVPYGYTFGSGTRLTVV.

This chain joins TRBV29-1 and TRBJ1-2, with D possibly TRBD1 on 6 matching bases. V shed 7 bases and J shed 3 bases, with 6 bases lying between them. This CDR3 contains 10 residues. The V gene's germline CDR1 is SQVTM and CDR2 ANQGSEA. DNA for the CDR3: TGCAGCGCAGGGGACTATGGCTACACCTTC. This translates into CSAGDYGYTF.

This clone was detected only once. V gene TRBV6-5 combines with J gene TRBJ1-1, with a tentative D call TRBD1 (5 bases). The CDR3 length is 14 residues. V shed 5 bases and J shed 6 bases, with 16 bases lying between them. Germline loops: CDR1 MNHEY, CDR2 SVGAGI. Written as DNA, the CDR3 is TGTGCCAGCAGTCTCTATGACAGTGGGCCTGAAGCTTTCTTT. Its protein is CASSLYDSGPEAFF.

The chain carries TRBV21-1 and TRBJ1-5; the table's D call TRBD1 went unverified against the DNA. TRBV21-1 is listed as a pseudogene. The length of the CDR3 is 15 residues. CDR3: CASGFPDRSQEPQHF. The CDR3 coding sequence is TGTGCCAGCGGTTTCCCTGACAGGTCTCAGGAGCCCCAGCATTTT.

This chain's CDR3 is CASSVALEGWELFF. CDR3 in DNA: TGTGCCAGCAGCGTAGCTCTGGAGGGCTGGGAGCTGTTTTTT. The J gene is TRBJ2-2, the V gene TRBV9, with D tentatively TRBD2 (6 bases). CDR3 size: 14 residues. The V gene's germline CDR1 is SGDLS and CDR2 YYNGEE. Trimming cost V 0 bases and J 9 bases, with 12 bases left between them. The variable domain in full, with the rest retrieved from reference TRBV9 and TRBJ2-2, is DSGVTQTPKHLITATGQRVTLRCSPRSGDLSVYWYQQSLDQGLQFLIQYYNGEERAKGNILERFSAQQFPDLHSELNLSSLELGDSALYFCASSVALEGWELFFGEGSRLTVL.

The chain is built from TRBV28 and TRBJ2-7; the D gene is possibly TRBD1 (6 bases). The V end was cut by 2 bases, the J end by 2 bases, with 19 bases between. Germline CDR1 is MDHEN and CDR2 is SYDVKM. This CDR3 has 17 residues. CDR3 amino acids: CASSLPGTRGFPYEQYF. As DNA, the CDR3 is TGTGCCAGCAGTTTACCCGGGACAAGGGGGTTCCCCTACGAGCAGTACTTC.

The chain joins TRBV1 to TRBJ1-1; TRBD1 is taken as the D call from the table, unchecked against the DNA. TRBV1 is a recognized pseudogene. The CDR3 contains 15 residues. In DNA form, the CDR3 reads TGCACCAGCAGCCAATTTCAGGGGAAGCTCACTGAAGCTTTCTTT. Translated: CTSSQFQGKLTEAFF.

This clone was seen once. The CDR3 sequence: CASSLGQGARNEQFF. For the CDR3, the DNA is TGTGCCAGCAGCTTAGGGCAGGGGGCGCGCAATGAGCAGTTCTTC. The V call is TRBV13, the J call TRBJ2-1, with TRBD1 matching 8 bases. CDR1 is PRHDT, CDR2 FYEKMQ, per germline (reference sequence). There are 15 residues in the CDR3. The V and J ends lost 0 bases and 6 bases, in that order; junction bases with no gene match: 4.

This chain joins TRBV28 and TRBJ1-1, with 9 bases aligning to TRBD1. Trimming took 5 bases from V and 10 from J; bases not matched to a gene: 8. CDR1 is MDHEN, CDR2 SYDVKM, per germline. The CDR3 extends over 13 amino acids. This chain's CDR3 is CASSPRTGEGAFF. In DNA form, the CDR3 reads TGTGCCAGCAGTCCCAGGACAGGGGAAGGAGCTTTCTTT.

V usage is TRBV2 and J usage is TRBJ1-4; TRBD1 aligns across 8 bases. The CDR3 covers 14 residues. Looked up from germline, CDR1 is SNHLY and CDR2 is FYNNEI. J lost 8 bases, V lost 2 bases, and 4 bases had no gene match. The CDR3 coding sequence is TGTGCCAGCAGTGAACACAGGGGGAACGAAAAACTGTTTTTT. Translation: CASSEHRGNEKLFF.